Listed below are T cell receptor beta chains from one sample, sequenced in a study of blood T cell repertoires in COVID-19. Repertoires were generated with immunoSEQ multiplex PCR, while TCRdb's copy carries only in-frame clones and drops some. The sample shows some 130,000 clones, about 86% of them seen only once. Sequencing used PBMCs or T cells enriched from blood (not recorded which). The receptors were gathered from a man aged 40-50 years with acute COVID-19. Each CDR3 is given with its conserved first and last residue. The D gene is left open where the match is weak. Size is stated for part of the rows, as once, few or many counts, or as a class when the clone is expanded.

J gene,D gene,clone size,V gene,CDR3 protein,CDR3 DNA
TRBJ1-6,.,few,TRBV28,CASSFQAGVGNSPLHF,TGTGCCAGCAGTTTTCAGGCAGGGGTCGGTAATTCACCCCTCCACTTT
TRBJ1-2,.,once,TRBV5-1,CASSLDSNYGYTF,TGCGCCAGCAGCTTGGACAGTAACTATGGCTACACCTTC
TRBJ1-3,.,.,TRBV9,CASSVDPLISGNTIYF,TGTGCCAGCAGCGTAGATCCCCTAATCTCTGGAAACACCATATATTTT
TRBJ2-5,TRBD2,once,TRBV27,CASSSAVAGTETQYF,TGTGCCAGCAGTTCTGCGGTAGCGGGTACAGAGACCCAGTACTTC
TRBJ2-5,TRBD2,.,TRBV27,CASSFLGSGGGTQYF,TGTGCCAGCAGTTTTTTGGGTAGCGGGGGGGGGACCCAGTACTTC
TRBJ2-5,.,.,TRBV7-3,CASSLFLETQYF,TGTGCCAGCAGCTTATTCCTTGAGACCCAGTACTTC
TRBJ1-2,.,.,TRBV5-6,CASLREGYGYTF,TGTGCCAGTTTGAGGGAGGGCTATGGCTACACCTTC
TRBJ2-2,TRBD1,.,TRBV5-6,CASIQKGGLNTGELFF,TGTGCCAGCATCCAGAAAGGGGGCTTAAACACCGGGGAGCTGTTTTTT
TRBJ2-5,.,.,TRBV29-1,CSVEQGRRETQYF,TGCAGCGTGGAACAGGGCCGGAGAGAGACCCAGTACTTC
TRBJ2-7,TRBD2,.,TRBV29-1,CSVGQRGGSYEQYF,TGCAGCGTTGGACAGCGGGGAGGCTCTTACGAGCAGTACTTC
TRBJ1-3,.,once,TRBV7-9,CASSLKDSSGNTIYF,TGTGCCAGCAGCTTAAAGGACAGCTCTGGAAACACCATATATTTT
TRBJ2-4,.,.,TRBV27,CASSPDPGEYIQYF,TGTGCCAGCAGTCCGGACCCGGGGGAATACATTCAGTACTTC
TRBJ1-1,TRBD1,.,TRBV29-1,CSVTGGLNTEAFF,TGCAGCGTGACAGGGGGCTTGAACACTGAAGCTTTCTTT
TRBJ2-5,.,few,TRBV11-3,CASSLEGGETQYF,TGTGCCAGCAGCTTAGAGGGGGGTGAGACCCAGTACTTC
TRBJ1-6,.,few,TRBV19,CATSLVGAYSYNSPLHF,TGTGCCACCTCTCTAGTAGGGGCCTACTCCTATAATTCACCCCTCCACTTT
TRBJ1-6,TRBD1,few,TRBV19,CASSRDSQKSSYNSPLHF,TGTGCCAGTAGCCGGGACAGTCAAAAGAGCTCCTATAATTCACCCCTCCACTTT
TRBJ1-5,.,few,TRBV6-5,CASCHSNQPQHF,TGTGCCAGCTGTCATAGCAATCAGCCCCAGCATTTT
TRBJ1-2,TRBD1,.,TRBV10-1,CASSESRRGPGYTF,TGCGCCAGCAGTGAGTCACGGAGGGGGCCTGGCTACACCTTC
TRBJ2-5,TRBD2,.,TRBV28,CATGGARGETQYF,TGTGCCACCGGGGGGGCCCGAGGAGAGACCCAGTACTTC
TRBJ1-1,TRBD1,.,TRBV14,CASSQDEDRDAFF,TGTGCCAGCAGCCAAGATGAGGACAGGGACGCTTTCTTT
TRBJ2-1,TRBD2,.,TRBV10-3,CAISSSSGRAQEGNEQFF,TGTGCCATCAGTTCCTCTAGCGGGAGGGCCCAAGAAGGGAATGAGCAGTTCTTC
TRBJ2-1,TRBD2,.,TRBV7-3,CASSLETSGDYNEQFF,TGTGCCAGCAGCTTAGAAACTAGCGGGGACTACAATGAGCAGTTCTTC
TRBJ2-2,.,many,TRBV6-5,CASSPGVTGELFF,TGTGCCAGCAGTCCCGGGGTCACCGGGGAGCTGTTTTTT
TRBJ2-1,TRBD2,once,TRBV7-2,CASSTTSGSYNEQFF,TGTGCCAGCAGCACGACTAGCGGGAGCTACAATGAGCAGTTCTTC
TRBJ2-2,.,.,TRBV3-1/TRBV3-2,CASSQAWNTGELFF,TGTGCCAGCAGCCAAGCCTGGAACACCGGGGAGCTGTTTTTT
TRBJ1-1,TRBD1,few,TRBV5-1,CASSLEGTGIMNTEAFF,TGCGCCAGCAGCTTGGAGGGGACAGGGATTATGAACACTGAAGCTTTCTTT